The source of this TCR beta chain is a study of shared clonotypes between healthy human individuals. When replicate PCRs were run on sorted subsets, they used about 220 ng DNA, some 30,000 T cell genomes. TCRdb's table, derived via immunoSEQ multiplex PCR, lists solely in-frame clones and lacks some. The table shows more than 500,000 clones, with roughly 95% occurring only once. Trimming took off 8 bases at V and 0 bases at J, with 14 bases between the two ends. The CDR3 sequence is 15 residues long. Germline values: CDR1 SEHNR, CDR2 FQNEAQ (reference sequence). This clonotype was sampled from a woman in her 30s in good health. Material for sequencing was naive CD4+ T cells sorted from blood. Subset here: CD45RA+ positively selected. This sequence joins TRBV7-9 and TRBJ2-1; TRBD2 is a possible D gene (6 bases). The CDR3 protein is CASPRDGSSYNEQFF. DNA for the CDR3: TGTGCCAGCCCCCGTGACGGGAGCTCCTACAATGAGCAGTTCTTC.